This T cell receptor beta chain was recorded in a study of shared clonotypes between healthy human individuals. Naive CD8 cells lacked CD45RO and underwent positive selection for CCR7, leaving out terminally differentiated effector memory CD45RA+ cells. The donors were all Caucasian adults (living in Nashville, Tennessee). Germline values: CDR1 SGHTA, CDR2 FQGNSA. Trimming took 1 base from V and 2 from J, leaving 23 bases between them. There are 19 residues in the CDR3. To note about this clone: Its antigen is not identified.

Broader study findings: For sorted subsets, rarefaction showed incomplete sequencing despite large depth.

Libraries were prepared by immunoSEQ multiplex PCR; TCRdb keeps only in-frame clonotypes and omits some of them. The profile covers approximately 600,000 clones, with roughly 95% appearing a single time and over 0.095% taken by the ten largest. This sequence was found in a woman in her twenties or thirties in good health. The chain links TRBV7-2 to TRBJ1-2; D is perhaps TRBD1 (5 bases). Specimen: naive CD8+ T cells sorted from blood. The CDR3 spells CASSLVARRVGRMNYGYTF. The CDR3 DNA reads as TGTGCCAGCAGCTTAGTAGCGCGAAGAGTGGGACGGATGAACTATGGCTACACCTTC.